This TCR beta chain is drawn from a study of PD-1 blockade in classical Hodgkin lymphoma. Study details: Nivolumab dosed at 3 mg/kg went to patients intravenously every 2 weeks. Findings and limits, study-wide: The authors excluded patients who started nivolumab under 1 year after ASCT.

Each patient relapsed following autologous stem cell transplantation, and prior brentuximab vedotin exposure differed. Comment on this clone: What it binds is unknown.

The protocol was immunoSEQ multiplex PCR, while the TCRdb copy is restricted to in-frame clones and leaves out a portion. The sample records nearly 100,000 clones, around four fifths being singletons. This sample comprised peripheral blood mononuclear cells (PBMCs), obtained at baseline. This sequence originates from a human donor with classical Hodgkin lymphoma.

This chain's CDR3 is CASSPSSGTYNEQFF. The CDR3 coding sequence is TGCGCCAGCAGCCCCTCTAGCGGTACCTACAATGAGCAGTTCTTC. V and J are TRBV4-3 and TRBJ2-1, with 7 bases fitting TRBD2. Trimming removed 4 bases from V and 2 bases from J; junction bases left unmatched: 5. There are 15 residues in the CDR3. The germline V gene has CDR1 LGHNA and CDR2 YSLEER.